This is a list of T cell receptor beta chains from one sample in a study of shared clonotypes between healthy human individuals. Profiled with immunoSEQ multiplex PCR; TCRdb holds only in-frame clones, not every one. The top ten hold roughly 1.8% of the sample, which has roughly 680,000 clones, over 60% seen once. Sequencing was carried out using memory CD4+ T cells sorted from blood. The receptors come from a woman in her 30s in good health. CDR3s include the opening cysteine and the closing phenylalanine or tryptophan. The D gene is left open where the match is weak. Expanded clones are given a class, and other clones once, few, many or no size at all.

CDR3,DNA,D,size,V,J
CARSRTSGSHEQYF,TGTGCCAGAAGCAGGACTAGCGGGAGCCACGAGCAGTACTTC,TRBD2,-,TRBV5-3,TRBJ2-7
CASSRQAGADQPQHF,TGTGCCAGTAGTAGACAGGCCGGGGCTGATCAGCCCCAGCATTTT,-,-,TRBV19,TRBJ1-5
CASSLGTSLRSTDTQYF,TGTGCCAGCAGCTTAGGGACTAGTCTTAGGAGCACAGATACGCAGTATTTT,TRBD2,few,TRBV11-2,TRBJ2-3
CASTQKAGATDTQYF,TGTGCCAGCACCCAGAAAGCGGGGGCCACAGATACGCAGTATTTT,TRBD2,-,TRBV2,TRBJ2-3
CASSSRDRVNTGELFF,TGTGCCAGCAGCTCGAGGGACAGGGTAAACACCGGGGAGCTGTTTTTT,TRBD1,-,TRBV7-9,TRBJ2-2
CASSGLQADTQYF,TGTGCCAGCAGTGGGCTACAAGCGGATACGCAGTATTTT,-,-,TRBV6-1,TRBJ2-3
CASSPPARTGRETQYF,TGTGCCAGCAGCCCCCCGGCCCGGACGGGGAGGGAGACCCAGTACTTC,-,-,TRBV11-2,TRBJ2-5
CASSPVTGAIEKLFF,TGTGCCAGCTCACCTGTGACAGGGGCCATCGAAAAACTGTTTTTT,TRBD1,-,TRBV18,TRBJ1-4
CASHDGGSGNTIYF,TGTGCCAGCCACGACGGAGGCTCTGGAAACACCATATATTTT,-,-,TRBV5-4,TRBJ1-3
CASSPYPQGGYGYTF,TGTGCCAGCAGTCCCTACCCCCAGGGAGGCTATGGCTACACCTTC,-,few,TRBV6-5,TRBJ1-2
CASSLLGGDTEAFF,TGCGCCAGCAGCTTGCTAGGGGGGGACACTGAAGCTTTCTTT,-,-,TRBV5-1,TRBJ1-1
CASRISTDTQYF,TGTGCCAGCAGGATTAGCACAGATACGCAGTATTTT,-,-,TRBV28,TRBJ2-3
CAWSVSGNQPQHF,TGTGCCTGGAGTGTGAGCGGGAATCAGCCCCAGCATTTT,-,few,TRBV30,TRBJ1-5
CASSLVGGFTDTQYF,TGCGCCAGCAGCTTGGTCGGCGGGTTCACAGATACGCAGTATTTT,-,few,TRBV5-1,TRBJ2-3
CSAGTGGSEAFF,TGCAGCGCCGGGACAGGGGGTTCGGAAGCTTTCTTT,TRBD1,-,TRBV29-1,TRBJ1-1
CASSFPPPNQPQHF,TGTGCCAGCAGTTTTCCCCCCCCGAATCAGCCCCAGCATTTT,-,-,TRBV28,TRBJ1-5
CASSLGAELQFEQFF,TGCGCCAGCAGCTTGGGGGCGGAATTACAATTTGAGCAGTTCTTC,-,once,TRBV5-1,TRBJ2-1
CASSASGTDTQYF,TGTGCCAGCAGCGCTAGCGGCACAGATACGCAGTATTTT,-,few,TRBV7-9,TRBJ2-3
CASSRNRDGDTQYF,TGTGCCAGCAGTCGTAACCGGGACGGAGATACGCAGTATTTT,-,-,TRBV28,TRBJ2-3
CASSLPGSTNYGYTF,TGTGCCAGCAGCCTTCCAGGATCCACTAACTATGGCTACACCTTC,-,few,TRBV7-8,TRBJ1-2
CAWRPGVTYNEQFF,TGTGCCTGGAGGCCGGGAGTTACCTACAATGAGCAGTTCTTC,-,-,TRBV30,TRBJ2-1
CASSPPSAFSYEQYF,TGTGCCAGCAGTCCCCCGAGTGCGTTCTCCTACGAGCAGTACTTC,-,-,TRBV28,TRBJ2-7
CASSEGLGWSTEAFF,TGTGCCAGCAGTGAAGGTCTGGGTTGGTCCACTGAAGCTTTCTTT,-,few,TRBV6-1,TRBJ1-1
CASRDREKTSNQPQHF,TGCGCCAGCAGGGACAGGGAAAAGACTAGCAATCAGCCCCAGCATTTT,TRBD1,-,TRBV4-1,TRBJ1-5
CASSRSGTETEAFF,TGTGCCAGCTCACGATCCGGCACGGAGACTGAAGCTTTCTTT,-,-,TRBV18,TRBJ1-1
CATSRDSRTGSYEQYF,TGTGCCACCAGCCGCGACTCGCGGACAGGATCCTACGAGCAGTACTTC,TRBD1,-,TRBV15,TRBJ2-7
CASSFRAGGSYEQYF,TGTGCCAGCAGTTTTCGAGCGGGAGGCTCCTACGAGCAGTACTTC,TRBD2,-,TRBV28,TRBJ2-7
CASSLVTGSPYEQYF,TGTGCCAGCAGCTTAGTCACGGGAAGCCCCTACGAGCAGTACTTC,-,-,TRBV11-2,TRBJ2-7
CSVALAGMEETQYF,TGCAGCGTGGCCCTAGCGGGGATGGAGGAGACCCAGTACTTC,TRBD2,-,TRBV29-1,TRBJ2-5
CASSIGTGLAKNIQYF,TGTGCCAGTAGTATCGGTACAGGGCTAGCCAAAAACATTCAGTACTTC,-,-,TRBV19,TRBJ2-4
CSVGPEIWTGTMNTEAFF,TGCAGCGTTGGGCCGGAGATTTGGACAGGGACTATGAACACTGAAGCTTTCTTT,TRBD1,-,TRBV29-1,TRBJ1-1
CASSLGTGIGYTF,TGTGCCAGCAGCTTGGGGACAGGGATTGGCTACACCTTC,TRBD1,-,TRBV5-6,TRBJ1-2
CSGFSGRVGEQFF,TGCAGCGGATTTAGCGGGAGGGTCGGCGAGCAGTTCTTC,TRBD2,-,TRBV29-1,TRBJ2-1
CASRSPGAETQYF,TGTGCCAGCAGGTCCCCTGGGGCCGAGACCCAGTACTTC,-,-,TRBV6-5,TRBJ2-5
CAWSYSVNEQFF,TGTGCCTGGAGTTACAGCGTGAATGAGCAGTTCTTC,-,once,TRBV30,TRBJ2-1
CASSSRTGGSGNTIYF,TGCGCCAGCAGCTCTAGGACAGGGGGTTCTGGAAACACCATATATTTT,TRBD1,-,TRBV5-1,TRBJ1-3
CASTLLEQGFYGYTF,TGTGCCAGCACCTTACTAGAACAGGGATTCTATGGCTACACCTTC,-,-,TRBV7-2,TRBJ1-2
CASSEGSGSSYEQYF,TGTGCCAGCAGTGAGGGTAGCGGGAGCTCCTACGAGCAGTACTTC,TRBD2,few,TRBV6-4,TRBJ2-7
CASSQDRQVNEKLFF,TGTGCCAGCAGCCAAGATAGACAGGTGAATGAAAAACTGTTTTTT,-,-,TRBV4-2,TRBJ1-4
CATSDRYGETQYF,TGTGCCACATCGGACAGGTACGGAGAGACCCAGTACTTC,TRBD1,-,TRBV5-4,TRBJ2-5
CASSLNQGHTGELFF,TGCGCCAGCAGCTTAAACCAGGGTCACACCGGGGAGCTGTTTTTT,-,-,TRBV5-1,TRBJ2-2